Listed below are T cell receptor beta chains from one sample, sequenced in a study of regulatory T cells in long-lasting Graves disease. TCRdb used MiXCR to reprocess the multiplex PCR reads, holding one entry per CDR3 protein. The sample has roughly 420,000 distinct CDR3 sequences, 16% seen once. These same data were also listed under a study on T cells in Graves' hyperthyroidism and ophthalmopathy.

Sequencing used peripheral blood mononuclear cells (PBMCs), obtained at new diagnosis, from a patient treated with antithyroid drugs. The receptor set was obtained from a woman aged 25 to 39 with Graves disease. Both conserved end residues are trimmed from each CDR3. The D gene is left open where the match is weak.

v_call d_call cdr3_aa
TRBV6-1 TRBD1 ASTGRDRAYEQY
TRBV7-9 . ASSLRLTDEGT
TRBV30 TRBD1 AWSVQGGRLYGYT
TRBV29-1 TRBD1 SVAPTGSTEAF
TRBV5-1 . ASSLLTEAYSEAF
TRBV7-9 TRBD2 ASSLGLAQMGLNIQY
TRBV7-7 TRBD2 ASSLQAGVPYEQY
TRBV12-3/TRBV12-4 . ASSRLREEQF
TRBV6-1 . ASSEEPIVGDYGYT
TRBV4-1 . ASSQAPTRIAAWEQY
TRBV6-4 TRBD1 ASKTSDRDRVSRAF
TRBV5-8 TRBD2 ASSPPSGRLFNEQF
TRBV29-1 TRBD2 SARGTSGTANTGELF
TRBV10-3 TRBD2 AISALQGLAGDFVNEQY
TRBV19 . ASSIDTSGAHGTGELF
TRBV7-2 . ASSPAETQY
TRBV7-2 . ASSWTGTVNTEAF
TRBV19 . ATKDGRNTEAF
TRBV28 . ASSSLSFGYEQY
TRBV10-3 TRBD1 AISALSSGGGQGDTYGYT
TRBV7-3 . ASSRAFQETQY
TRBV2 . ASKTPAGVQETQY
TRBV20-1 . SALLQTETNYGYT
TRBV5-1 . ASSPLGLGTEAF
TRBV30 . AWRTQRSTGELF
TRBV28 . ASRVARASIFPTDTQY
TRBV7-2 TRBD1 ASSLRQGPQETQY
TRBV6-1 TRBD1 ASSEPLGTGVSYEQY
TRBV9 . ASTLEAVGYGYT
TRBV30 . AWNMGSMYVGQF
TRBV6-2/TRBV6-3 . ASSPVDTLNTEAF
TRBV29-1 . SVGKPTRYEQY